These 26 T cell receptor beta chains originate from one sample sequenced in a study of Ad26.COV2.S vaccination and SARS-CoV-2 variants. Measured with immunoSEQ multiplex PCR; TCRdb has only the in-frame clones, and not every one. The sample has 350,000 to 550,000 clones, 89% seen once. Treatment indicated: approximately 18 received Ad26.COV2.S at low or high dose, single or two shots; a few received placebo; per-sample allocation not given. On day 63 after the first injection, vaccine and placebo recipients gave samples. The sequencing here drew on peripheral blood, taken in a trial of Ad26.COV2.S vaccine versus placebo. These receptors all stem from a person aged 18-65 years who received the Ad26.COV2.S COVID-19 vaccine or a placebo.

The chain has TRBV4-3 and TRBJ1-2; weak D call: TRBD1 (5 bases). Deletions cut 3 bases from V and 2 bases from J, with 13 bases between. Germline CDR1 is LGHNA and CDR2 is YSLEER. The CDR3 totals 15 residues. The CDR3 region is CASSHLRDANYGYTF. CDR3 nucleotides: TGCGCCAGCAGCCACCTCCGGGACGCCAACTATGGCTACACCTTC.

This chain uses TRBV11-2 with TRBJ2-1; TRBD1 agrees at 10 bases. The CDR3 covers 14 residues. J lost 6 bases, V lost 5 bases, and 4 bases had no gene match. CDR1 is SGHAT and CDR2 is FQNNGV in the germline V gene. The CDR3 bases are TGTGCCAGCAGCCGACAGGGGGCCGGCAATGAGCAGTTCTTC. Amino acids: CASSRQGAGNEQFF.

The gene calls are TRBV7-2 and TRBJ1-2; TRBD1 is a possible D gene (5 bases). Germline V CDR1 and CDR2: SGHTA, FQGNSA. The CDR3 consists of 13 residues. Trimming took 5 bases from V and 1 from J, leaving 8 bases between them. The CDR3 nucleotides read TGTGCCAGCAGCCACAGGATTAACTATGGCTACACCTTC. This gives the protein CASSHRINYGYTF.

The rearrangement joins TRBV5-1 to TRBJ1-1; D is unclear. V was clipped by 2 bases and J by 3 bases, with 8 bases between them. This CDR3 comprises 13 residues. Germline-derived CDR1 and CDR2 are SGHRS and YFSETQ. The CDR3 reads CASSLKGDTEAFF. The DNA of the CDR3 is TGCGCCAGCAGCTTAAAGGGCGACACTGAAGCTTTCTTT.

V usage is TRBV7-6 and J usage is TRBJ2-1; D is perhaps TRBD2 (7 bases). The CDR3 is 15 amino acids. The V gene's germline CDR1 is SGHVS and CDR2 FNYEAQ. Trimming stripped 2 bases from V and 7 bases from J, with 15 bases between. The CDR3 DNA reads as TGTGCCAGCAGCTTATTTAGGCGGGGGCTAAATGAGCAGTTCTTC. Amino acid sequence: CASSLFRRGLNEQFF.

The rearrangement joins TRBV12-3 or TRBV12-4 to TRBJ2-7; D not certain. The ends were cut back, 1 base at V and 4 bases at J, with 8 bases in the middle. This CDR3 comprises 13 residues. The CDR3 is CASSLGKEYEQYV. CDR3 in DNA: TGTGCCAGCAGTTTAGGGAAAGAGTACGAGCAGTACGTC.

This chain joins TRBV7-6 and TRBJ2-1, with 8 bases lining up with TRBD2. The V segment lost 0 bases and the J segment 8 bases; nucleotides outside the gene matches: 3. The CDR3 totals 14 residues. The germline CDR1 and CDR2 sequences are SGHVS and FNYEAQ. The CDR3 loop reads CASSLAYGGDEQFF. CDR3 bases: TGTGCCAGCAGCTTAGCCTACGGGGGGGATGAGCAGTTCTTC. Full variable domain (outside the CDR3, taken from reference TRBV7-6 and TRBJ2-1): GAGVSQSPRYKVTKRGQDVALRCDPISGHVSLYWYRQALGQGPEFLTYFNYEAQQDKSGLPNDRFSAERPEGSISTLTIQRTEQRDSAMYRCASSLAYGGDEQFFGPGTRLTVL.

The J gene is TRBJ2-7, the V gene TRBV9; the match to TRBD2 covers 8 bases. J gave up 3 bases and V 0 bases, and 5 bases lay outside the gene matches. CDR1 SGDLS and CDR2 YYNGEE come from the germline V gene. CDR3 length: 15 residues. CDR3 nucleotide sequence: TGTGCCAGCAGCGTAGGTATTAGCGGGGTCTACGAGCAGTACTTC. It specifies CASSVGISGVYEQYF.

The chain joins TRBV18 to TRBJ1-5, with a weak D call TRBD1 (6 bases). The CDR3 runs 14 residues. CDR1 and CDR2 (germline): KGHSH, LQKENI. The V and J ends lost 3 bases and 7 bases respectively, with 13 bases between them. The DNA for the CDR3 is TGTGCCAGCTCACCGCGGGGGCAGGGGCAGCCCCAGCATTTT. Translation gives CASSPRGQGQPQHF. The full variable domain, rest sourced from reference TRBV18 and TRBJ1-5, is NAGVMQNPRHLVRRRGQEARLRCSPMKGHSHVYWYRQLPEEGLKFMVYLQKENIIDESGMPKERFSAEFPKEGPSILRIQQVVRGDSAAYFCASSPRGQGQPQHFGDGTRLSIL.

This chain joins TRBV6-1 and TRBJ1-2; no clear D. This CDR3 comprises 16 residues. Between the trimmed V and J ends, which lost 3 bases and 4 bases, there was a span of 18 bases. CDR1 and CDR2 (germline): MNHNS, SASEGT. The CDR3, as DNA: TGTGCCAGCAGTGACGCTGGCGGCAGCCCCTCCTATGGCTACACCTTC. Translation: CASSDAGGSPSYGYTF.

V is TRBV18 and J is TRBJ2-7; 9 bases match TRBD1. V lost 4 bases and J lost 3; bases outside the gene matches: 4. Germline CDR1 KGHSH, CDR2 LQKENI. CDR3 length: 14 residues. In DNA form, the CDR3 reads TGTGCCAGCTCACTCTTGGACAGGGGCTACGAGCAGTACGTC. Residues: CASSLLDRGYEQYV.

The CDR3 protein is CSGRTGDEKLFF. The CDR3 DNA reads as TGCAGCGGAAGAACAGGGGATGAAAAACTGTTTTTT. This chain joins TRBV29-1 and TRBJ1-4; 7 bases align to TRBD1. This CDR3 is built from 12 residues. Germline loops: CDR1 SQVTM, CDR2 ANQGSEA. V dropped 7 bases and J dropped 6; count of bases not matched to a gene: 5.

This chain uses TRBV28 with TRBJ2-6, with D tentatively TRBD2 (6 bases). CDR1 is MDHEN and CDR2 is SYDVKM in the germline V gene. V gave up 7 bases and J gave up 2 bases, with 12 bases separating them. The CDR3 totals 15 residues. This CDR3 is CASTSGGPGANVLTF. CDR3 DNA sequence: TGTGCCAGCACCTCCGGGGGTCCTGGGGCCAACGTCCTGACTTTC.

A remark on this clone: Other DNA sequences in the sample encode the same CDR3. The rearrangement uses TRBV3-1 (or the pseudogene TRBV3-2) and TRBJ2-3; D remains unclear. This CDR3 region has 13 residues. Trimming left V 0 bases short and J 2 bases short, with 3 bases between. Germline V CDR1 and CDR2: LGHDT, YNNKEL (reference sequence). CDR3 bases: TGTGCCAGCAGCCAAGAGACCACAGATACGCAGTATTTT. It is translated as CASSQETTDTQYF.

The rearrangement uses TRBV5-6 and TRBJ2-7, with 10 bases aligning to TRBD1. V trimming: 6 bases; J trimming: 5 bases; junction bases outside the gene matches: 8. Germline CDR1 SGHDT, CDR2 YYEEEE. This CDR3 comprises 14 residues. CDR3 sequence (DNA): TGTGCCAGCATCAGCCGGGACAGGGGCCACGAGCAGTACTTC. Encoded protein: CASISRDRGHEQYF.

V and J are TRBV5-1 and TRBJ1-6; D is unresolved. Germline CDR1 and CDR2: SGHRS and YFSETQ. The V end was cut by 4 bases, the J end by 7 bases, with 12 bases between. The CDR3 consists of 14 residues. In nucleotides, the CDR3 is TGCGCCAGCAGCCCGGAACGGGGAAATTCACCCCTCCACTTT. It codes for CASSPERGNSPLHF.

The chain uses TRBV5-1 and TRBJ2-3, with D perhaps TRBD1 or TRBD2 (5 bases each). The CDR3 is made up of 14 amino acids. The V and J ends lost 2 bases and 5 bases respectively, with 12 bases between them. Germline V gene data show CDR1 as SGHRS and CDR2 as YFSETQ. The CDR3 loop is CASSFREQLDTQYF. CDR3 nucleotide sequence: TGCGCCAGCAGCTTCAGGGAGCAGCTAGATACGCAGTATTTT.

The J gene is TRBJ1-3, the V gene TRBV28; 8 nucleotides match TRBD1. The CDR3 loop spans 14 amino acids. Trimming took 5 bases from V and 8 from J; bases not matched to a gene: 8. Germline V gene sequence: CDR1 MDHEN, CDR2 SYDVKM. This chain's CDR3 is CASSPGQDLYTIYF. CDR3 bases: TGTGCCAGCAGTCCGGGACAGGATTTATACACCATATATTTT.

V usage is TRBV3-1 (or the pseudogene TRBV3-2) and J usage is TRBJ2-7, with a possible D match to TRBD2 (5 bases). V was clipped by 1 base and J by 5 bases, with 15 bases between them. This CDR3 is 15 amino acids long. Looked up from germline, CDR1 is LGHDT and CDR2 is YNNKEL (reference sequence). CDR3 bases: TGTGCCAGCAGCCAAGGTGGAGGCGAGGTAAACGAGCAGTACTTC. Its protein is CASSQGGGEVNEQYF.

The gene calls are TRBV19 and TRBJ1-5, with D possibly matching TRBD1 (6 bases). V was shortened by 6 bases and J by 9 bases, with 21 bases between the two germline ends. Germline V lookup: CDR1 LNHDA, CDR2 SQIVND (reference sequence). The CDR3 runs 15 residues. The CDR3 spells CASRTPGTPSTPQHF. CDR3 in DNA: TGTGCCAGTAGAACTCCCGGGACACCTTCTACGCCCCAGCATTTT.

This chain links TRBV5-5 with TRBJ2-7; a weak D match, TRBD1 (6 bases). Between the trimmed V and J ends, which lost 0 bases and 5 bases, there was a span of 12 bases. CDR1 SGHKS and CDR2 YYEKEE come from the germline V gene (reference sequence). This CDR3 contains 14 residues. The CDR3, as DNA: TGTGCCAGCAGCTTGGCCAGGGGCACTAACGAGCAGTACGTC. This sequence encodes CASSLARGTNEQYV.

The chain recombines TRBV10-3 with TRBJ2-7, with 8 bases matching TRBD2. CDR3 length equals 13 residues. Germline V gene sequence: CDR1 ENHRY, CDR2 SYGVKD. Trimming removed 8 bases from V and 7 bases from J; junction bases left unmatched: 10. CDR3 nucleotides: TGTGCCATCTCAAGTAGCGGGGATCGGGAGCAGTACGTC. It translates to CAISSSGDREQYV.

The rearrangement links TRBV6-4 to TRBJ2-1; D call uncertain. CDR1 is MRHNA and CDR2 is SNTAGT in the germline V gene. The CDR3 loop spans 17 amino acids. The V gene lost 10 bases and the J gene lost 0 bases, with 22 bases spanning the gap. CDR3 in amino acids: CATLNSPTLSSYNEQFF. The CDR3, as DNA: TGTGCCACCCTCAATTCCCCGACATTGAGCTCCTACAATGAGCAGTTCTTC.

The chain joins TRBV7-9 to TRBJ2-1, with 7 positions matching TRBD2. CDR3 length: 13 residues. V trimming: 6 bases; J trimming: 3 bases; junction bases outside the gene matches: 2. Germline V gives CDR1 SEHNR, CDR2 FQNEAQ (reference sequence). The chain's CDR3 is CASSREDYNEQFF. CDR3 bases: TGTGCCAGCAGTCGGGAGGACTACAATGAGCAGTTCTTC.

The chain carries TRBV4-2 and TRBJ2-6; no definite D call. Trimming shortened V by 0 bases and J by 0 bases, and 6 bases separated the two germline ends. This CDR3 has 16 amino acids. Germline assignment: CDR1 LGHNA and CDR2 YNFKEQ. The CDR3 DNA sequence: TGTGCCAGCAGCCAAGAGGGATCCTCTGGGGCCAACGTCCTGACTTTC. Encoded protein: CASSQEGSSGANVLTF.

This clone was observed a handful of times. The V gene is TRBV11-3, the J gene TRBJ1-1; possibly TRBD1 for D (6 bases). Looked up from germline, CDR1 is SGHNT and CDR2 is YENEEA. Trimming removed 2 bases from V and 8 bases from J, with 12 bases in between. The CDR3 totals 13 residues. The CDR3 DNA follows: TGTGCCAGCAGCTTATGGTCGGGGGGCGAAGCTTTCTTT. This sequence encodes CASSLWSGGEAFF.